A selection of T cell receptor beta chains follows, all from one sample in a study of blood T cell repertoires in COVID-19. The table came from immunoSEQ multiplex PCR; TCRdb's copy has only in-frame clones and leaves some out. The sample lists roughly 60,000 clones; 87% were seen once. The material sequenced was peripheral blood. Every receptor here comes from a man aged 35-49 years with COVID-19, enrolled during active disease. CDR3s leave out the opening cysteine and the closing phenylalanine or tryptophan.

V	J	CDR3
TRBV19	TRBJ2-1	ASSLGQGALNEQF
TRBV7-9	TRBJ2-1	ASSLGALGGLGPNEQF
TRBV19	TRBJ1-1	ASSLQANTEAF
TRBV4-2	TRBJ1-3	ASSQGGSSGNTIY
TRBV19	TRBJ1-1	ASSIGDRTEAF
TRBV19	TRBJ1-4	ASSIEDRATNEKLF
TRBV7-3	TRBJ1-1	ASSLGGSTEAF
TRBV28	TRBJ1-2	ASSRTGVDYGYT
TRBV12-3/TRBV12-4	TRBJ2-3	ASRGLAGEPQY
TRBV27	TRBJ1-1	ASSKDRAYTEAF
TRBV7-7	TRBJ2-5	ASSAQGTQETQY
TRBV5-4	TRBJ2-1	ASRLTGLREQF
TRBV5-1	TRBJ2-7	ASSLTGQSSYEQY
TRBV24-1	TRBJ2-1	ATSDLTSGRGNEQF
TRBV3-1/TRBV3-2	TRBJ2-5	ASSQVRETQY
TRBV27	TRBJ2-7	ASSWSSSYEQY
TRBV2	TRBJ2-5	ASYPQGDETQY
TRBV18	TRBJ2-3	ASSPSGLGTDTQY
TRBV29-1	TRBJ2-7	SVPKGGGYEQY
TRBV4-1	TRBJ2-3	ASSFRFKDTQY
TRBV5-1	TRBJ2-1	ASSLVGGGSYNEQF
TRBV28	TRBJ2-1	ASSPPVLAGINKQF
TRBV18	TRBJ2-7	ASSPGQGDHEQY
TRBV19	TRBJ1-3	ASSLDRGPGNTIY
TRBV3-1/TRBV3-2	TRBJ2-7	ASSRAIGTSGRAYEQY